This TCR beta chain was profiled in a study of blood T cell repertoires in COVID-19. As for the study in general: Specimens from acute and convalescent COVID-19 originated in the United States, Italy and Spain. PBMCs, B-cell-depleted T cells, or T cells were the source of the cDNA or gDNA that made up the material.

Authors' methods: Amplification from reference gene primers served as the basis for estimated nucleated cell counts. Profiled with immunoSEQ multiplex PCR; TCRdb holds only in-frame clones, not every one. That table furnishes V, J and clone size, whereas the DNA furnished D and trimming. The sample carries roughly 230,000 clones, approximately 83% recorded once. CDR3 length equals 15 residues. CDR1 is SGHTA and CDR2 is FQGNSA in the germline V gene. The V gene end was trimmed by 4 bases and the J gene end by 3 bases; junction bases not matched to a gene: 8. This clonotype was obtained from a man in his fifties or sixties who had recovered from COVID-19. Sequencing was carried out using PBMCs or T cells enriched from blood (not recorded which). V usage is TRBV7-2 and J usage is TRBJ2-7, with TRBD1 identical over 8 bases. The CDR3 loop is CASSSPDRVSYEQYF. In nucleotides, the CDR3 is TGTGCCAGCAGCTCCCCGGACAGGGTAAGCTACGAGCAGTACTTC.